One sample yielded the 13 T cell receptor beta chains listed below, sequenced in a study of response to subunit inactivated influenza vaccine. TCRdb passed the RT-PCR reads through MiXCR, listing each CDR3 protein once. This sample has hundreds of thousands of distinct CDR3 sequences; around 8% occur once, and the top ten carry 10% to 15%. The material sequenced was PBMCs from blood, taken roughly 24 months after vaccination. Receptor source: a man between 50 and 69 years old who received an inactivated influenza vaccine.

V usage is TRBV2 and J usage is TRBJ1-1; D not certain. CDR1 is SNHLY, CDR2 FYNNEI, per germline. V shed 5 bases and J shed 4 bases, with 14 bases lying between them. CDR3 length equals 14 residues. CDR3 in DNA: TGTGCCAGCAGTCAGGCCACTCCGGGCACTGAAGCTTTCTTT. It is translated as CASSQATPGTEAFF.

The chain employs TRBV28 and TRBJ1-2; 8 bases are shared with TRBD1. Germline V gives CDR1 MDHEN, CDR2 SYDVKM. The CDR3 covers 14 residues. J was trimmed by 5 bases and V by 7 bases; bases with no gene match: 9. The CDR3 loop is CASNTRDRPYGYTF. The CDR3 nucleotides are TGTGCCAGCAATACCCGGGACAGGCCATATGGCTACACCTTC.

This clonotype was detected only a few times. The rearrangement uses TRBV20-1 and TRBJ2-3; 16 bases agree with TRBD2. The germline gives CDR1 DFQATT, CDR2 SNEGSKA (reference sequence). Trimming took 6 bases from V and 3 from J; bases not matched to a gene: 6. The length of the CDR3 is 16 residues. CDR3 in DNA: TGCAGTGCAACAGGGACTAGCGGGGGGGCGACAGATACGCAGTATTTT. Translating gives CSATGTSGGATDTQYF.

This clonotype was recorded many times. The chain employs TRBV27 and TRBJ2-2; perhaps TRBD2 as D (6 bases). The germline CDR1 and CDR2 sequences are MNHEY and SMNVEV (reference sequence). There are 16 residues in the CDR3. Trimming removed 4 bases from V and 2 bases from J, with 14 bases in between. The CDR3: CASSWRLDTNTGELFF. The CDR3 DNA reads as TGTGCCAGCAGTTGGCGACTAGACACTAACACCGGGGAGCTGTTTTTT.

In its sample, this clonotype was seen a few times. The gene calls are TRBV20-1 and TRBJ2-7, with 7 bases lining up with TRBD1. From germline, CDR1 is DFQATT and CDR2 SNEGSKA (reference sequence). V lost 5 bases, J lost 1 base, and 2 bases stayed unmatched. This CDR3 region has 12 residues. CDR3 in DNA: TGCAGTGCTGGGACAGATTCCTACGAGCAGTACTTC. It encodes CSAGTDSYEQYF.

At least ten counts were recorded for this clonotype. The chain employs TRBV29-1 and TRBJ1-5; D gene unclear. This CDR3 comprises 13 residues. V gave up 6 bases and J gave up 5 bases, with 14 bases separating them. Per the germline V gene, CDR1 is SQVTM and CDR2 is ANQGSEA. In DNA form, the CDR3 reads TGCAGCGTCGGTCCCTTCGGGGATCAGCCCCAGCATTTT. Encoded protein: CSVGPFGDQPQHF. Full variable domain (outside the CDR3, taken from reference TRBV29-1 and TRBJ1-5): SAVISQKPSRDICQRGTSLTIQCQVDSQVTMMFWYRQQPGQSLTLIATANQGSEATYESGFVIDKFPISRPNLTFSTLTVSNMSPEDSSIYLCSVGPFGDQPQHFGDGTRLSIL.

This clonotype was seen ten or more times. The chain employs TRBV4-3 and TRBJ2-1, with TRBD2 identical over 12 bases. The CDR3 loop spans 17 amino acids. Trimming removed 0 bases from V and 9 bases from J; junction bases left unmatched: 9. Germline CDR1 LGHNA, CDR2 YSLEER. The CDR3 DNA is TGCGCCAGCAGCCAAGACCTTTTGACTAGCGGGAGATTTGAGCAGTTCTTC. It is translated as CASSQDLLTSGRFEQFF.

The chain is built from TRBV30 and TRBJ2-3; D not certain. The ends were cut back, 6 bases at V and 5 bases at J, with 9 bases in the middle. Germline V CDR1 and CDR2: GTSNPN, SVGIG (reference sequence). CDR3 length: 11 residues. CDR3 protein: CACGWGDTQYF. The CDR3, as DNA: TGTGCCTGTGGCTGGGGAGATACGCAGTATTTT.

This clonotype has more than one count but fewer than ten. J is TRBJ1-3 and V is TRBV12-3 or TRBV12-4; D is perhaps TRBD1 (6 bases). The CDR3 is 15 residues long. Trimming stripped 6 bases from V and 4 bases from J, with 16 bases between. The CDR3 DNA reads TGTGCCAGCAGCCCTCGTCAGGGGTACGGAAACACCATATATTTT. It is translated as CASSPRQGYGNTIYF.

The chain recombines TRBV5-1 with TRBJ1-4; 8 bases match TRBD1. V lost 3 bases to trimming and J lost 8 bases; unmatched junction nucleotides: 12. Germline V CDR1 and CDR2: SGHRS, YFSETQ. CDR3 length equals 16 residues. The CDR3 sequence: CASSSAADRGGEKLFF. CDR3 nucleotides: TGCGCCAGCAGCTCGGCCGCCGACAGGGGAGGGGAAAAACTGTTTTTT. Based on the CDR3 plus reference TRBV5-1 and TRBJ1-4, the full variable domain is KAGVTQTPRYLIKTRGQQVTLSCSPISGHRSVSWYQQTPGQGLQFLFEYFSETQRNKGNFPGRFSGRQFSNSRSEMNVSTLELGDSALYLCASSSAADRGGEKLFFGSGTQLSVL.

To note about this clonotype: It may be a read error: a sequence one base away is much more abundant. The chain carries TRBV9 and TRBJ1-1; D is undetermined. In germline, CDR1 is SGDLS, CDR2 YYNGEE. V lost 4 bases and J 1 base, leaving 8 bases between the germline ends. The CDR3 has 13 residues. CDR3 loop: CASSIVGNTEAFF. The CDR3 bases are TGTGCCAGCAGCATTGTTGGGAACACTGAAGCTTTCTTT. The full variable domain, completed using reference TRBV9 and TRBJ1-1, is DSGVTQTPKHLITATGQRVTLRCSPRSGDLSVYWYQQSLDQGLQFLIQYYNGEERAKGNILERFSAQQFPDLHSELNLSSLELGDSALYFCASSIVGNTEAFFGQGTRLTVV.

This clonotype has only a few counts. This chain joins TRBV9 and TRBJ2-7; possible D gene TRBD2, 6 bases. Looked up from germline, CDR1 is SGDLS and CDR2 is YYNGEE. V dropped 0 bases and J dropped 3 bases, with 13 bases sitting between them. The CDR3 is 15 residues long. CDR3 sequence: CASSVAGSSIYEQYF. DNA for the CDR3: TGTGCCAGCAGCGTAGCCGGGAGCAGCATCTACGAGCAGTACTTC.

This clonotype has just a few counts. The J gene is TRBJ1-1, the V gene TRBV28; D may be TRBD1 (5 bases). CDR3 length equals 13 residues. CDR1 MDHEN and CDR2 SYDVKM come from the germline V gene. Deletions cut 8 bases from V and 1 base from J, with 11 bases between. CDR3 loop: CASGGRRNTEAFF. Written as DNA, the CDR3 is TGTGCCAGCGGGGGACGGAGGAACACTGAAGCTTTCTTT.